These 10 T cell receptor beta chains were all obtained from the same sample, sequenced in a study of T cell responses to AZD1222 COVID-19 vaccine. Assay used: immunoSEQ multiplex PCR; TCRdb lists only in-frame clones, some missing. Of tens of thousands of clones listed, more than 75% were seen once; the top ten hold around 9.6%. The input for sequencing was peripheral blood, taken on day 0 of AZD1222 vaccination. These receptors were collected from an adult in good health.

The V gene is TRBV4-2, the J gene TRBJ2-1; 11 positions match TRBD2. The CDR3 is 16 amino acids. Germline V gene data show CDR1 as LGHNA and CDR2 as YNFKEQ. J lost 6 bases, V lost 0 bases, and 4 bases had no gene match. CDR3 coding DNA: TGTGCCAGCAGCCAAGATCTGACTAGCGGGGTCAATGAGCAGTTCTTC. Its translation is CASSQDLTSGVNEQFF.

J is TRBJ1-5 and V is TRBV28; TRBD1 matches at 7 bases. Germline V gene lookup returns CDR1 MDHEN and CDR2 SYDVKM. CDR3 length: 15 residues. The V gene end was trimmed by 1 base and the J gene end by 6 bases; junction bases not matched to a gene: 6. Here the CDR3 reads CASSLLLAGGQPQHF. In nucleotides, the CDR3 is TGTGCCAGCAGTTTATTGTTGGCAGGGGGTCAGCCCCAGCATTTT.

This clone was seen a single time. In the same sample, other DNA sequences code for this CDR3. This sequence joins TRBV7-9 and TRBJ1-2; 7 bases match TRBD1. The CDR3 sequence is 13 residues long. CDR1 and CDR2 from the germline V gene are SEHNR and FQNEAQ (reference sequence). Trimming took 1 base from V and 8 from J; bases not matched to a gene: 4. This chain's CDR3 is CASSLGQGGGYTF. The DNA for the CDR3 is TGTGCCAGCAGCTTAGGACAGGGAGGCGGCTACACCTTC. Full variable domain (remainder filled in from reference TRBV7-9 and TRBJ1-2): DTGVSQNPRHKITKRGQNVTFRCDPISEHNRLYWYRQTLGQGPEFLTYFQNEAQLEKSRLLSDRFSAERPKGSFSTLEIQRTEQGDSAMYLCASSLGQGGGYTFGSGTRLTVV.

The J gene is TRBJ2-5, the V gene TRBV30, with TRBD1 as a possible D gene (6 bases). Germline V gene lookup returns CDR1 GTSNPN and CDR2 SVGIG (reference sequence). V lost 3 bases and J lost 0, with 11 bases in between. The CDR3 extends over 14 amino acids. CDR3 loop: CAWSRTDYQETQYF. In nucleotides, the CDR3 is TGTGCCTGGAGCAGGACAGACTACCAAGAGACCCAGTACTTC.

This chain connects TRBV7-2 to TRBJ1-6, with D possibly matching TRBD1 (5 bases). Germline V gives CDR1 SGHTA, CDR2 FQGNSA. This CDR3 comprises 16 residues. With 5 bases removed from V and 6 bases from J, the gap between germline ends came to 17 bases. As DNA, the CDR3 is TGTGCCAGCAGCCCAAGGGGCGGCCTTACTAATTCACCCCTCCACTTT. The encoded protein is CASSPRGGLTNSPLHF.

This clone was seen once. The J gene is TRBJ2-3, the V gene TRBV11-3; D assignment may be TRBD1 or TRBD2 (6 bases each). The CDR3 is 12 amino acids. Per the germline V gene, CDR1 is SGHNT and CDR2 is YENEEA. Trimming removed 6 bases from V and 14 bases from J, with 18 bases in between. CDR3 in DNA: TGTGCCAGCAGAAGAGAGGGGGGAAGAGGGTATTTT. The encoded protein is CASRREGGRGYF.

The V gene is TRBV28, the J gene TRBJ2-2; D possibly matches TRBD1 or TRBD2 (5 bases each). This CDR3 comprises 15 residues. V was cut by 6 bases and J by 1 base, with 12 bases left in between. Per the germline V gene, CDR1 is MDHEN and CDR2 is SYDVKM. The CDR3 DNA is TGTGCCAGCAGCTTGGGACCCCGGAACACCGGGGAGCTGTTTTTT. Amino acid sequence: CASSLGPRNTGELFF.

The chain employs TRBV7-9 and TRBJ1-1; the D gene is possibly TRBD1 (5 bases). This CDR3 has 15 residues. Per germline, CDR1 SEHNR and CDR2 FQNEAQ (reference sequence). V was pared by 5 bases and J by 5 bases, with 18 bases between. The chain's CDR3 is CASSVKPGPETEAFF. Here the CDR3 DNA reads TGTGCCAGCAGCGTAAAACCGGGACCCGAGACTGAAGCTTTCTTT.

The chain carries TRBV5-1 and TRBJ2-1; 8 bases map to TRBD1. This CDR3 is 15 amino acids long. The V and J ends lost 4 bases and 4 bases, in that order; junction bases with no gene match: 7. The germline V gene encodes CDR1 SGHRS and CDR2 YFSETQ. The CDR3 here is CASSIQGGFYNEQFF. The CDR3 DNA sequence: TGCGCCAGCAGCATACAGGGGGGATTTTACAATGAGCAGTTCTTC.

This chain uses TRBV28 with TRBJ2-6; 12 positions match TRBD1. With V trimmed by 10 bases and J by 5 bases, 12 bases remained unmatched. This CDR3 is 17 amino acids long. The germline CDR1 and CDR2 sequences are MDHEN and SYDVKM. The CDR3 protein is CATRSGTGGAWANVLTF. CDR3 nucleotides: TGTGCCACCAGGAGTGGGACAGGGGGCGCCTGGGCCAACGTCCTGACTTTC. The full variable domain, completed using reference TRBV28 and TRBJ2-6, is DVKVTQSSRYLVKRTGEKVFLECVQDMDHENMFWYRQDPGLGLRLIYFSYDVKMKEKGDIPEGYSVSREKKERFSLILESASTNQTSMYLCATRSGTGGAWANVLTFGAGSRLTVL.